This T cell receptor beta chain was documented in a study of identical twins. Notes on the study in general: Part of the zero-insertion signal could reflect confounding by invariant MAIT and iNKT cells.

This clonotype was counted ten times or more. What it binds is not known. In germline, CDR1 is SGHRS, CDR2 YFSETQ. The CDR3 covers 17 residues. The V end was cut by 4 bases, the J end by 3 bases, with 22 bases between. From the 5' RACE reads, TCRdb called clonotypes with MiXCR, one entry per CDR3 protein. The sample comprises 600,000 to 700,000 distinct CDR3 sequences, 21% of which are singletons, and 4.3% rests with the top ten. The same data also contributed to another study, on T cells expressing NK-cell markers.

This clonotype originated in a woman between 18 and 29 years old in good health. Sequencing was performed on PBMCs. This chain connects TRBV5-1 to TRBJ1-1; D is uncertain. CDR3 region: CASSRYPQALQDTEAFF. CDR3 in DNA: TGCGCCAGCAGCCGATATCCGCAGGCCCTGCAGGACACTGAAGCTTTCTTT. The whole variable domain, filled in from reference TRBV5-1 and TRBJ1-1, reads KAGVTQTPRYLIKTRGQQVTLSCSPISGHRSVSWYQQTPGQGLQFLFEYFSETQRNKGNFPGRFSGRQFSNSRSEMNVSTLELGDSALYLCASSRYPQALQDTEAFFGQGTRLTVV.